This TCR beta chain was captured in a study of CD8+ T cells in alopecia areata. Whole-study context: Tofacitinib therapy took 6 to 18 months; 6 months off drug came after. The investigators scored severity in treated patients by the percentage of affected scalp area.

The germline gives CDR1 SGHTA, CDR2 FQGNSA. The CDR3 totals 15 residues. After removal of 2 bases from V and 3 bases from J, the junction contained 7 bases not matched to a gene. Extracted from the samples, RNA was reverse transcribed into cDNA to serve as the sequencing template. TCRdb keeps only in-frame clones here, not all; method: immunoSEQ multiplex PCR. Of some 190,000 clones in the sample, roughly half were seen once. As for this clone: Its antigen is undetermined.

The treatment here: oral pan-JAK inhibitor, 5-10 mg twice daily. Study-wide findings and caveats: Lesional scalp, notably in alopecia totalis/universalis, had clonality above that of normal scalp.

The TCR sequence derives from a human donor with alopecia areata. The V gene is TRBV7-2, the J gene TRBJ2-7; 7 nucleotides agree with TRBD2. The specimen was CD8+ T cells sorted from blood, collected around week 54, from a patient treated with tofacitinib. This CDR3 is CASSLKAGRLYEQYF. In nucleotides, the CDR3 is TGTGCCAGCAGCTTAAAAGCGGGGAGACTCTACGAGCAGTACTTC.